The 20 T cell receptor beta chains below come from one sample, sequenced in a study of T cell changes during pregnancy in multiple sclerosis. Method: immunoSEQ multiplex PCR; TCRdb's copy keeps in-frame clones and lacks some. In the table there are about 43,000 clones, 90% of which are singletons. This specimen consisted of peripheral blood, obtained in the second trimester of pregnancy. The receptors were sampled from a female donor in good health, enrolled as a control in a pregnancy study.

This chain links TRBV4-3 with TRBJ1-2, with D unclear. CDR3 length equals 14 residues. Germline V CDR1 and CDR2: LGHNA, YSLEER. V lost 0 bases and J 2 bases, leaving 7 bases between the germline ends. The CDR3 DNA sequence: TGCGCCAGCAGCCAAGAGGCACAGAACTATGGCTACACCTTC. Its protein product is CASSQEAQNYGYTF.

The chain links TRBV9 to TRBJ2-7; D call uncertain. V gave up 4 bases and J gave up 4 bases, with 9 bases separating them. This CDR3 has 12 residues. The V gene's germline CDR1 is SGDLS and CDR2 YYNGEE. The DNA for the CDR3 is TGTGCCAGCAGCTCTAATGTTTACGAGCAGTACTTC. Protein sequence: CASSSNVYEQYF.

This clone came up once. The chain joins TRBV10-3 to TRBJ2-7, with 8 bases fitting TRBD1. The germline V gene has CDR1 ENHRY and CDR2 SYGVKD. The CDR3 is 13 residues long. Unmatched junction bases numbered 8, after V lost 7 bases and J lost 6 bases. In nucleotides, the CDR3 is TGTGCCATCAAAGAGGCAGGGGGCGGCGAGCAGTACTTC. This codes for CAIKEAGGGEQYF.

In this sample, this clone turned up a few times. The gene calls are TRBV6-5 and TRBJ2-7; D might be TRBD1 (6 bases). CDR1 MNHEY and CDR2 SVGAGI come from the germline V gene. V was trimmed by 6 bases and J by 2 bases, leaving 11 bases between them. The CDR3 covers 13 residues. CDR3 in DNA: TGTGCCAGCAGGAGGGGGTCGACCTACGAGCAGTACTTC. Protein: CASRRGSTYEQYF.

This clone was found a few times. Here the CDR3 DNA reads TGTGCCAGCAGCCGGATTACAGGGGATGAGGATGGTGAAGCTTTCTTT. It encodes CASSRITGDEDGEAFF. This rearrangement joins TRBV7-6 to TRBJ1-1; 7 bases map to TRBD1. This CDR3 spans 16 amino acids. Germline-derived CDR1 and CDR2 are SGHVS and FNYEAQ. V dropped 5 bases and J dropped 7; count of bases not matched to a gene: 16.

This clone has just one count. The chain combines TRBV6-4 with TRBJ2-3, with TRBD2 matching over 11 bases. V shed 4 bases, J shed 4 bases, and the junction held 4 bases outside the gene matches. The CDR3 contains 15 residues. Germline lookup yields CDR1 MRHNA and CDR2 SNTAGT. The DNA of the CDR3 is TGTGCCAGCAGTGCCGGGACTAGCGGCTCAGATACGCAGTATTTT. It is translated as CASSAGTSGSDTQYF.

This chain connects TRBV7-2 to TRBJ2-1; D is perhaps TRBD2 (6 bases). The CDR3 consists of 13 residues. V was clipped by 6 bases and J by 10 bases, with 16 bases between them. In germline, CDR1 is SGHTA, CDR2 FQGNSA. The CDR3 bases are TGTGCCAGCAGTGGGGGACTGCCCGGAGAGCAGTTCTTC. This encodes CASSGGLPGEQFF.

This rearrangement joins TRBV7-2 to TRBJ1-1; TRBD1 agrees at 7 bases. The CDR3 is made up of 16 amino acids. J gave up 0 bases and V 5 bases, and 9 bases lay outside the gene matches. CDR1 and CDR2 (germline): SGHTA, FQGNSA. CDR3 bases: TGTGCCAGCAGCGTCCCCAGGGGGTGGATGAACACTGAAGCTTTCTTT. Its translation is CASSVPRGWMNTEAFF.

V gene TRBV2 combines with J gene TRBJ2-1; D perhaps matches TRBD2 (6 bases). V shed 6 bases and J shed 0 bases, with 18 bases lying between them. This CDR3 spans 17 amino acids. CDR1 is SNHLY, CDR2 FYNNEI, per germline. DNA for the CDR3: TGTGCCAGCAGGGTAACCGGGACTCCAGGCTCCTACAATGAGCAGTTCTTC. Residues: CASRVTGTPGSYNEQFF.

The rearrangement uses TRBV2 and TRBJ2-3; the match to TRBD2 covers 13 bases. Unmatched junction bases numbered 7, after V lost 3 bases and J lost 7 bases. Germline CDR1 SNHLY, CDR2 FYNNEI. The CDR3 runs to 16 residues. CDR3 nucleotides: TGTGCCAGCAGTGACAGGACTAGCGGGAGTACTAATACGCAGTATTTT. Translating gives CASSDRTSGSTNTQYF.

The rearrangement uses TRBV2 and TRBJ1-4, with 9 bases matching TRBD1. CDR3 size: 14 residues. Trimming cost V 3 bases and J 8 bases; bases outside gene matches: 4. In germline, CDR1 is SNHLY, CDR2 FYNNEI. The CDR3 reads CASSDRTGEEKLFF. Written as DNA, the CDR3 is TGTGCCAGCAGTGACAGGACAGGGGAGGAAAAACTGTTTTTT.

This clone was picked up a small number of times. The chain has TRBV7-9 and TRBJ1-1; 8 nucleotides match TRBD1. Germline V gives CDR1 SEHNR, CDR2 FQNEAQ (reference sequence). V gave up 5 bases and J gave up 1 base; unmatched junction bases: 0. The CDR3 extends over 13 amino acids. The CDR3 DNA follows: TGTGCCAGCAGCGACAGGGGGAACACTGAAGCTTTCTTT. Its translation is CASSDRGNTEAFF.

CDR3 in amino acids: CASSPREVMETQYF. As DNA, the CDR3 is TGTGCCAGCTCACCACGGGAGGTTATGGAGACCCAGTACTTC. V and J are TRBV18 and TRBJ2-5, with D possibly TRBD2 on 6 matching bases. Germline lookup yields CDR1 KGHSH and CDR2 LQKENI. The CDR3 is made up of 14 amino acids. V lost 1 base and J lost 5, with 11 bases in between.

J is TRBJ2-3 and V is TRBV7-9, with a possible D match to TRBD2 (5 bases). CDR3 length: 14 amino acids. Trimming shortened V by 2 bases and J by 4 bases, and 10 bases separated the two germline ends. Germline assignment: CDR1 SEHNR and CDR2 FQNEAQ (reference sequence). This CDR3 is CASSLREPPDTQYF. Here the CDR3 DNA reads TGTGCCAGCAGCTTAAGGGAGCCCCCAGATACGCAGTATTTT.

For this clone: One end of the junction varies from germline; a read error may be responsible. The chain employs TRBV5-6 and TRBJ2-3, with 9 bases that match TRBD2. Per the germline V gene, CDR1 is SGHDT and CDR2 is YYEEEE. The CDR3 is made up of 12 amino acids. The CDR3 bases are TGTGCCAGCAGCTTAGCGAGCGGGGGGCGCGCTTTT. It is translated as CASSLASGGRAF.

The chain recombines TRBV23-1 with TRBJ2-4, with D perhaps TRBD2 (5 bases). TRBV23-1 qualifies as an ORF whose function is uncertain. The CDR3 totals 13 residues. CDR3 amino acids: CAKPGWAKNIQYF. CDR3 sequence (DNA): TGCGCAAAGCCGGGGTGGGCCAAAAACATTCAGTACTTC.

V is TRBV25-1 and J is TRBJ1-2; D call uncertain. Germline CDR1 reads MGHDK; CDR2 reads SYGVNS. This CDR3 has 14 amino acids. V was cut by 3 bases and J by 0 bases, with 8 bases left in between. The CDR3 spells CASSDTVANYGYTF. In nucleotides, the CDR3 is TGTGCCAGCAGTGACACGGTAGCTAACTATGGCTACACCTTC.

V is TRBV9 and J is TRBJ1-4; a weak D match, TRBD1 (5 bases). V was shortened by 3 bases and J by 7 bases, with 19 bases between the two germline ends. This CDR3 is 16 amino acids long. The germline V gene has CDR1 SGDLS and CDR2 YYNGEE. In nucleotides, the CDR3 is TGTGCCAGCAGCGCCGGGATCGGGGGGGAGGCTGAAAAACTGTTTTTT. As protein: CASSAGIGGEAEKLFF.

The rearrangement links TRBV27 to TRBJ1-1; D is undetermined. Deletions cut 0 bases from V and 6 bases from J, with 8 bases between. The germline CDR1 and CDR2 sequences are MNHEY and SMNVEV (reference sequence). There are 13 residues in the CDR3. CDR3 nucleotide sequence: TGTGCCAGCAGTTTATCCGGGATCCCTGAAGCTTTCTTT. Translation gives CASSLSGIPEAFF.

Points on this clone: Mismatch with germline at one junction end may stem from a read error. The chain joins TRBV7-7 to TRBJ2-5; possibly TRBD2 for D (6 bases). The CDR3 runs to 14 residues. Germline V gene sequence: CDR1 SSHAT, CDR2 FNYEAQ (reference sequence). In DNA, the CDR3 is TGTGCTAGCAGCCGCAGGGTCGGGGGAGAGACCCAGTACTTC. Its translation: CASSRRVGGETQYF.